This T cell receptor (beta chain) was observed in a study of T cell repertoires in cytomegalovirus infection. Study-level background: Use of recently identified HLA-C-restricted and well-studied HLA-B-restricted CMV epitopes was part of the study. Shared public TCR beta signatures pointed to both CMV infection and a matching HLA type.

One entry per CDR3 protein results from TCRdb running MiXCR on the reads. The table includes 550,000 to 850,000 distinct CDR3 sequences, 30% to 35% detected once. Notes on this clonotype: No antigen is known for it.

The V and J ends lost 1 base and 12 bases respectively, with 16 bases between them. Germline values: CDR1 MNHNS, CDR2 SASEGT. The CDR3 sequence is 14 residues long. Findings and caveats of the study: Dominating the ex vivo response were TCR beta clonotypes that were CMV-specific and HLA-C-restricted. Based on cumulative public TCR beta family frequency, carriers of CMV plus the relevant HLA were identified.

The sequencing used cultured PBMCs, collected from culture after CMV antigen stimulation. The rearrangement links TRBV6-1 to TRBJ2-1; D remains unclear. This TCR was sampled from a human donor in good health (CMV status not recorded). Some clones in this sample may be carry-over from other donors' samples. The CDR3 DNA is TGTGCCAGCAGTGAAGGATTAGTTACCGATGTGCAGTTCTTC. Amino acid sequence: CASSEGLVTDVQFF.